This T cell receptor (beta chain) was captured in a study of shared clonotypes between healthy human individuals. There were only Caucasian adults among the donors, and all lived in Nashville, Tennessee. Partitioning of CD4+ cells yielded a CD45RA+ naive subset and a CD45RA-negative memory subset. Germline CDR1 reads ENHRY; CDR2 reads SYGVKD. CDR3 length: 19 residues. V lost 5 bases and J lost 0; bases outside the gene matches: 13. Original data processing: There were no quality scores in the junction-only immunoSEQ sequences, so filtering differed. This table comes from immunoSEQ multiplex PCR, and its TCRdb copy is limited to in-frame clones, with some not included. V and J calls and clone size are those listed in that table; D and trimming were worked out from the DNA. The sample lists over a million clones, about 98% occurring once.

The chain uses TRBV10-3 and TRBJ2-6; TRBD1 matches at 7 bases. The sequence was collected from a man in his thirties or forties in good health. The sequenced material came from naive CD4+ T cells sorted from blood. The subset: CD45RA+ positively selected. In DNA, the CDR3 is TGTGCCATCAGTCTATTTTCCGGGACAGAAAGCTCTGGGGCCAACGTCCTGACTTTC. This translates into CAISLFSGTESSGANVLTF.